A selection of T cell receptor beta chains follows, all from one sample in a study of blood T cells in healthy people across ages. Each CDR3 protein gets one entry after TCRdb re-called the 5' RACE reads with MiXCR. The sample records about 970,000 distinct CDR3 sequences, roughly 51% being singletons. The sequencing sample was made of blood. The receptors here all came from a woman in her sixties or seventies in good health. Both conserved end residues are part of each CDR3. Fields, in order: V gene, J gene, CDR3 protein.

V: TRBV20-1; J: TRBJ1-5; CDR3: CSARGGDSRNQPQHF
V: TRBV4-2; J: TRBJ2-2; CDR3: CASSQDFERGHTGELFF
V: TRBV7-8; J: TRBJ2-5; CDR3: CASSLGQRGAKRVQYF
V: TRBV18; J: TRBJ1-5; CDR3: CASSRQTGNGQPQHF
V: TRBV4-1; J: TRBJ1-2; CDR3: CASSQDPGGINYGYTF
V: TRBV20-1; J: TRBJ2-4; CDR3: CSAEDRGNIQYF
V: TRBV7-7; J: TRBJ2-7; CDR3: CASSDHRGAQYF
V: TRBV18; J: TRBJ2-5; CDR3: CASSPLRGNEQYF
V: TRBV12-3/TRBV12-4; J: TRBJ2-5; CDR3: CASSLLGSIQETQYF
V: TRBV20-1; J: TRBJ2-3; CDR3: CSANPNRLAGFTDTQYF
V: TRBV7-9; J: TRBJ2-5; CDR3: CASSPTPSGTSGFETQYF
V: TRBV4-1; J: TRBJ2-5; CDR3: CASSQEPGKETQYF
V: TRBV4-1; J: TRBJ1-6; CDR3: CASSHLEGSPLHF
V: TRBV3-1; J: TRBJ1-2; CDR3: CAGNHDLQGGYYGYTF
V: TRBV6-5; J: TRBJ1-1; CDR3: CASSLQTTEMNTEAFF
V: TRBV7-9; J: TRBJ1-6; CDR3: CASREPGQGGNSPLHF
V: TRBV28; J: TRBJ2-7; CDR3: CATRLLTYEQYF
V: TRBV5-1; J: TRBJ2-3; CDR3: CASSTRQGQDTQYF
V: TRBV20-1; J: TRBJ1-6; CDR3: CSALRGSSYNSPLHF
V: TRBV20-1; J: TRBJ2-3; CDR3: CSATGAPSLDTQYF
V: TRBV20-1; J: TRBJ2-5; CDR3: CNAVDQGETQYF
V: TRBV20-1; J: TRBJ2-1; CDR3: CSASEMTSDYNEQFF
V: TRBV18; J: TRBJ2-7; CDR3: CASSPRQVLSEQYF
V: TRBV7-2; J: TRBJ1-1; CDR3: CASSYLRDRGVTEAFF
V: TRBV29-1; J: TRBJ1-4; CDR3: CSAQDRSDEKLFF
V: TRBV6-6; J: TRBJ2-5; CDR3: CASSYSFGRETQYF
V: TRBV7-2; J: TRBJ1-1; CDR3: CACSLTRRKNTEAFF
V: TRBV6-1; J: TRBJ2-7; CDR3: CASSLGSSVVYEQYF
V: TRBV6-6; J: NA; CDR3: CASSHRGRWETQYF
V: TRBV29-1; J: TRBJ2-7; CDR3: CSVPPYPGTTYEQYF
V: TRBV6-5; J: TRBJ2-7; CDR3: CASSYPLNLDRTASYEQYF
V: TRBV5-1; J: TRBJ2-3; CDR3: CASSPGLAFSTDTQYF
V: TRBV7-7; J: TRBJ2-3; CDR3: CASTHPSGSTDTQYF
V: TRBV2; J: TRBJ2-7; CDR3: CASDLNSYEQYF
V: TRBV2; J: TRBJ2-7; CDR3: CASSETASGSEGYEQYF
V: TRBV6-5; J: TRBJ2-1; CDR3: CASSPTEYSYNEQFF
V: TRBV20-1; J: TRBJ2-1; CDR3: CSATGTGRDEQFF
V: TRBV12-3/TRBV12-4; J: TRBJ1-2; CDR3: CASAPRQGTSGYTF
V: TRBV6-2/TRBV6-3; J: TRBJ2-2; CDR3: CASSVRLAGGFGELFF
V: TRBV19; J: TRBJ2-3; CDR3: CASSGLAEISDTQYF
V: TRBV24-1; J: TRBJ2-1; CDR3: CATRRTGNNNEQFF
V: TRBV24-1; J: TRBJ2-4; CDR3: CATSSGSEQYF
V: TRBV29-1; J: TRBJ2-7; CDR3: CSVVGNSYEQYF
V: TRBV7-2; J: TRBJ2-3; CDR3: CASKVTRSTDTQYF
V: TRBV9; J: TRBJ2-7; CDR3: CASSVARARGEQYF
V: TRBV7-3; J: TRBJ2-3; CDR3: CASSLTSGGSTDTQYF